The 26 T cell receptor beta chains below were found in one sample sequenced in a study of blood T cells in healthy people across ages. With a J-beta primer mix and a sample-barcoded 5' primer, a second PCR ran about 6 to 11 cycles. TCRdb called the 5' RACE reads again in MiXCR, with one record for every CDR3 protein. The sample lists approximately 880,000 distinct CDR3 sequences, 45% to 50% occurring once. The sample taken for sequencing was blood. These receptors originate from a man aged 30 to 39 in good health.

CDR3 DNA sequence: TGCAGCGTTGTCGGGGGGCGGTGGACTGAAGCTTTCTTT. This gives the protein CSVVGGRWTEAFF. The chain employs TRBV29-1 and TRBJ1-1, with a possible D match to TRBD1 (6 bases). Germline CDR1 SQVTM, CDR2 ANQGSEA. The CDR3 is made up of 13 amino acids. V gave up 4 bases and J gave up 5 bases, with 14 bases separating them.

This chain joins TRBV3-1 and TRBJ2-5, with D hard to call. Germline values: CDR1 LGHDT, CDR2 YNNKEL (reference sequence). The CDR3 is 12 residues long. V gave up 4 bases and J gave up 5 bases, with 8 bases separating them. Written as DNA, the CDR3 is TGTGCCAGCAGCCCCTTCATGGAGACCCAGTACTTC. Its protein is CASSPFMETQYF.

In its sample, this clonotype was seen many times. The CDR3 loop reads CASSFPSGTSGLTDTQYF. In DNA, the CDR3 is TGTGCCAGCAGTTTCCCGTCCGGGACTAGCGGCCTCACAGATACGCAGTATTTT. The V call is TRBV6-2 or TRBV6-3, the J call TRBJ2-3; TRBD2 matches 11 bases. CDR3 length: 18 residues. Germline lookup yields CDR1 MNHEY and CDR2 SVGEGT. Trimming cost V 4 bases and J 2 bases; bases outside gene matches: 11.

This chain links TRBV3-1 with TRBJ2-3; the match to TRBD2 covers 7 bases. Germline CDR1 is LGHDT and CDR2 is YNNKEL (reference sequence). This CDR3 has 15 amino acids. Trimming took 3 bases from V and 8 from J; bases not matched to a gene: 11. Written as DNA, the CDR3 is TGTGCCAGCAGCCAGGCGGGGGTAGGTCAAGGTACGCAGTATTTT. This codes for CASSQAGVGQGTQYF.

The chain joins TRBV20-1 to TRBJ1-2, with a tentative D call TRBD1 (6 bases). This CDR3 contains 13 residues. V was pared by 7 bases and J by 2 bases, with 14 bases between. Germline V gene sequence: CDR1 DFQATT, CDR2 SNEGSKA (reference sequence). This chain's CDR3 is CSVRGDRNYGYTF. The CDR3 region has the DNA TGCAGTGTCAGGGGCGACCGGAACTATGGCTACACCTTC.

This chain uses TRBV18 with TRBJ2-7; D is unresolved. Trimming left V 2 bases short and J 10 bases short, with 15 bases between. Germline V gene data show CDR1 as KGHSH and CDR2 as LQKENI. The CDR3 consists of 13 residues. CDR3 in DNA: TGTGCCAGCTCACCATCAGAACCCGCACCCCAGTACTTC. The encoded protein is CASSPSEPAPQYF.

The J gene is TRBJ1-2, the V gene TRBV20-1; 7 bases line up with TRBD1. Trimming at V came to 3 bases and at J to 5 bases, leaving 15 bases not matched to a gene. The CDR3 totals 16 residues. Germline V CDR1 and CDR2: DFQATT, SNEGSKA (reference sequence). CDR3 loop: CSARSADRVLEYGYTF. The CDR3, as DNA: TGCAGTGCTAGGAGCGCTGACAGGGTCTTAGAATATGGCTACACCTTC.

This chain connects TRBV30 to TRBJ2-7, with 7 bases that match TRBD2. The CDR3 extends over 14 amino acids. CDR1 GTSNPN and CDR2 SVGIG come from the germline V gene (reference sequence). After removal of 5 bases from V and 1 base from J, the junction contained 8 bases not matched to a gene. CDR3 sequence (DNA): TGTGCCTGGGACCTCGGGGGGAGTTCCTACGAGCAGTACTTC. As protein: CAWDLGGSSYEQYF.

This chain connects TRBV20-1 to TRBJ2-1; 10 bases align to TRBD2. Germline trimming cut 5 bases from V and 10 bases from J; bases unmatched to any gene: 2. The CDR3 is 11 amino acids. Per germline, CDR1 DFQATT and CDR2 SNEGSKA (reference sequence). CDR3 in amino acids: CSALLAGEQFF. CDR3 coding DNA: TGCAGTGCTCTACTAGCGGGAGAGCAGTTCTTC.

The chain carries TRBV9 and TRBJ1-2; D gene unclear. The CDR3 covers 13 residues. Germline lookup yields CDR1 SGDLS and CDR2 YYNGEE. Trimming pared 3 bases from V and 5 bases from J, leaving 11 bases between. CDR3 sequence: CASSGRTLYGYTF. The CDR3 nucleotides read TGTGCCAGCAGCGGGCGGACTTTATATGGCTACACCTTC.

The chain combines TRBV3-1 with TRBJ2-5, with D maybe TRBD2 (5 bases). Trimming took 4 bases from V and 2 from J, leaving 11 bases between them. The germline V gene has CDR1 LGHDT and CDR2 YNNKEL (reference sequence). The CDR3 runs to 14 residues. CDR3 bases: TGTGCCAGCAGCCGCGACTACACTCAAGAGACCCAGTACTTC. Translation gives CASSRDYTQETQYF.

CDR3 coding DNA: TGTGCCAGCACCCGAGATAGGGGGCGCGACGAGCAGTACTTC. Its translation is CASTRDRGRDEQYF. The rearrangement uses TRBV5-5 and TRBJ2-5; TRBD1 aligns across 7 bases. The end of the DNA aligns better with TRBJ2-7, so the J call may be wrong. Germline CDR1 and CDR2: SGHKS and YYEKEE (reference sequence). The CDR3 loop spans 14 amino acids.

This clonotype was counted ten times or more. The chain couples TRBV28 to TRBJ2-7; maybe TRBD1 (6 bases). Per germline, CDR1 MDHEN and CDR2 SYDVKM. This CDR3 contains 15 residues. V dropped 4 bases and J dropped 2 bases, with 15 bases sitting between them. The DNA of the CDR3 is TGTGCCAGCAGTTCAACAGGGAACTCCCCCTACGAGCAGTACTTC. This codes for CASSSTGNSPYEQYF. Together with reference TRBV28 and TRBJ2-7, the CDR3 gives the full variable domain: DVKVTQSSRYLVKRTGEKVFLECVQDMDHENMFWYRQDPGLGLRLIYFSYDVKMKEKGDIPEGYSVSREKKERFSLILESASTNQTSMYLCASSSTGNSPYEQYFGPGTRLTVT.

The V and J genes are TRBV5-1 and TRBJ2-3; D remains unclear. The CDR3 covers 14 residues. Trimming took off 2 bases at V and 2 bases at J, with 9 bases between the two ends. Germline CDR1 reads SGHRS; CDR2 reads YFSETQ. CDR3 bases: TGCGCCAGCAGCTTTGGGGAAACCACAGATACGCAGTATTTT. Residues: CASSFGETTDTQYF.

Of note for this clonotype: Its ends do not fully match the called genes, so a read error is possible. The gene calls are TRBV6-1 and TRBJ1-2; D is unresolved. The CDR3 spans 13 residues. Germline V gives CDR1 MNHNS, CDR2 SASEGT. This CDR3 reads CASSEAMRDGYTF. CDR3 sequence (DNA): TGTGCCAGCAGTGAAGCTATGAGGGATGGGTACACCTTC.

The chain uses TRBV4-1 and TRBJ1-2; D uncertain. Germline CDR1 MGHRA, CDR2 YSYEKL. The CDR3 runs 15 residues. V was trimmed by 4 bases and J by 8 bases, leaving 20 bases between them. In DNA form, the CDR3 reads TGCGCCAGCAGCCGCGAACCGCGGGAGACCGGGGGCTACACCTTC. Protein: CASSREPRETGGYTF.

This rearrangement joins TRBV7-9 to TRBJ2-3; D unresolved. Germline lookup yields CDR1 SEHNR and CDR2 FQNEAQ (reference sequence). The V and J ends lost 1 base and 0 bases respectively, with 8 bases between them. CDR3 length equals 15 residues. The DNA for the CDR3 is TGTGCCAGCAGCTTAGTAAGGGTTAGCACAGATACGCAGTATTTT. Translating it yields CASSLVRVSTDTQYF.

V usage is TRBV7-2 and J usage is TRBJ1-1; D is ambiguous. The CDR3 contains 13 residues. The germline CDR1 and CDR2 sequences are SGHTA and FQGNSA. V dropped 3 bases and J dropped 1 base, with 6 bases sitting between them. The CDR3 is CASSFERNTEAFF. In DNA, the CDR3 is TGTGCCAGCAGCTTTGAGCGGAACACTGAAGCTTTCTTT.

The rearrangement joins TRBV4-2 to TRBJ1-6; the match to TRBD1 covers 8 bases. There are 20 residues in the CDR3. After removal of 0 bases from V and 0 bases from J, the junction contained 10 bases not matched to a gene. The germline CDR1 and CDR2 sequences are LGHNA and YNFKEQ. CDR3 coding DNA: TGTGCCAGCAGCCAAGATTCATTGGACAGGGATAGCTCCTATAATTCACCCCTCCACTTT. Translated, it gives CASSQDSLDRDSSYNSPLHF.

The CDR3: CASSQGPGRDRFYEQYF. CDR3 DNA: TGCGCCAGCAGCCAGGGCCCTGGCAGGGACCGCTTTTACGAGCAGTACTTC. The chain is built from TRBV4-1 and TRBJ2-7, with D perhaps TRBD1 or TRBD2 (5 bases each). There are 17 residues in the CDR3. Looked up from germline, CDR1 is MGHRA and CDR2 is YSYEKL. Trimming shortened V by 3 bases and J by 4 bases, and 22 bases separated the two germline ends.

The chain has TRBV12-3 or TRBV12-4 and TRBJ2-3, with D maybe TRBD2 (6 bases). V lost 3 bases and J 0 bases, leaving 19 bases between the germline ends. This CDR3 region has 18 residues. DNA of the CDR3: TGTGCCAGCAGTTTTCGGCACATGAGGGACTTAAGCACAGATACGCAGTATTTT. It translates to CASSFRHMRDLSTDTQYF.

This clonotype occurred a few times. The chain has TRBV20-1 and TRBJ2-3, with D possibly being TRBD2 (5 bases). The V end lost 0 bases, the J end lost 4 bases, and 14 bases lay between the germline ends. Germline lookup yields CDR1 DFQATT and CDR2 SNEGSKA (reference sequence). CDR3 size: 15 residues. The CDR3 DNA sequence: TGCAGTGCTAGAGATCATACTAGGATTGCAGATACGCAGTATTTT. Encoded protein: CSARDHTRIADTQYF.

The V gene is TRBV6-6, the J gene TRBJ2-7, with a possible D match to TRBD2 (6 bases). Looked up from germline, CDR1 is MNHNY and CDR2 is SVGAGI (reference sequence). The V gene lost 5 bases and the J gene lost 6 bases, with 14 bases spanning the gap. The CDR3 runs 13 residues. CDR3 sequence (DNA): TGTGCCAGCAGTGCCGGGCTAGCGATCGAGCAGTACTTC. Translating gives CASSAGLAIEQYF.

Turning to this clonotype: One end of the junction does not line up with germline, which may come from a read error. This sequence joins TRBV4-2 and TRBJ2-7; either TRBD1 or TRBD2 may fit D (5 bases each). Germline V CDR1 and CDR2: LGHNA, YNFKEQ. This CDR3 region has 16 residues. The CDR3 coding sequence is TGTGCCAGCAGCCAAGATCTTGGGGACGCGACCTACGAGCGGTACTTC. Residues: CASSQDLGDATYERYF.

This clonotype was counted only a few times. The chain combines TRBV5-1 with TRBJ2-5; TRBD1 or TRBD2 may be the D gene (5 bases each). Deletions cut 0 bases from V and 2 bases from J, with 14 bases between. The CDR3 is made up of 16 amino acids. CDR1 and CDR2 from the germline V gene are SGHRS and YFSETQ. CDR3 bases: TGCGCCAGCAGCTTGGCCATGTGGGGGTTACAAGAGACCCAGTACTTC. It specifies CASSLAMWGLQETQYF. The whole variable domain, remainder taken from reference TRBV5-1 and TRBJ2-5, is KAGVTQTPRYLIKTRGQQVTLSCSPISGHRSVSWYQQTPGQGLQFLFEYFSETQRNKGNFPGRFSGRQFSNSRSEMNVSTLELGDSALYLCASSLAMWGLQETQYFGPGTRLLVL.

This clonotype turned up a few times. The J gene is TRBJ2-3, the V gene TRBV4-2; 7 nucleotides align to TRBD1. This CDR3 has 16 residues. The V gene end was trimmed by 0 bases and the J gene end by 0 bases; junction bases not matched to a gene: 3. The germline gives CDR1 LGHNA, CDR2 YNFKEQ. CDR3 DNA: TGTGCCAGCAGCCAAGAGGGACAGACTAGCACAGATACGCAGTATTTT. This sequence encodes CASSQEGQTSTDTQYF.